Below, one T cell receptor beta chain is given with its context. Its cognate antigen is unknown. TRB amplification used around 260 ng of peripheral blood genomic DNA. TRB was amplified by touch-down multiplex PCR, primer pools A and B combined. TCRdb re-called the multiplex PCR reads and gives one entry per CDR3 protein, without DNA. The sample is made up of some 15,000 distinct CDR3 sequences, and the top ten hold 3.6% of it. The data stem from a study of T cell clusters in autoimmune cytopenias. Study context: The mean age of healthy donor controls was 56 years, the median approximately 60 years.

Study results and limitations: Exclusive TRB clusters were around 3-fold more numerous in healthy donors than in active autoimmune hepatitis. Functional roles of the in silico T cell clusters still await experimental validation.

Germline lookup yields CDR1 SGHTS and CDR2 YDEGEE. The CDR3 is 14 amino acids. This sample also appeared in a second study, on T cell repertoires in aging, cancer and after chemotherapy. That work contributes: Healthy donor repertoires were recorded over several months to years and showed clear clonal overlap.

This clonotype was obtained from a human donor in good health. Sequenced material: peripheral blood. The chain has TRBV5-8 and TRBJ1-2; TCRdb picks TRBD1, but there is no DNA to check that call. The CDR3 sequence: CASSYRAGNYGYTF.